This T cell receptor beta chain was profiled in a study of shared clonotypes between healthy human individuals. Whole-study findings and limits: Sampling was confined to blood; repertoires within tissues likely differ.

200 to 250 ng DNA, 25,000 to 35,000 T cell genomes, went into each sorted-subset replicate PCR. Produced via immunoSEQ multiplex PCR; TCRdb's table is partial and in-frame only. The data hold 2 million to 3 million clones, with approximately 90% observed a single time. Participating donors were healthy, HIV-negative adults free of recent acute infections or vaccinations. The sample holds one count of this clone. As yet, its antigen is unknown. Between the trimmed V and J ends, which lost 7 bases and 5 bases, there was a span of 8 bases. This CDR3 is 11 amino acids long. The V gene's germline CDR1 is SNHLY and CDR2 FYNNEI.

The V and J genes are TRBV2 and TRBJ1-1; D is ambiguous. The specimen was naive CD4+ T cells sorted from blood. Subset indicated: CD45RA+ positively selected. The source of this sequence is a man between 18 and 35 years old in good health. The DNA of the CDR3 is TGTGCCAGCACCCTTGAAACTGAAGCTTTCTTT. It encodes CASTLETEAFF.